This TCR beta chain was captured in a study of regulatory T cells in long-lasting Graves disease (dated by TCRdb to about 2021). With regard to the full study: Persistent Graves' disease meant more than 5 years of antithyroid drug treatment with TSH receptor autoantibodies that stayed positive. Persistent Graves' disease patients were compared with newly diagnosed Graves' disease patients by peripheral blood TCR sequencing and RNA sequencing. The study was conducted in China and was registered as a clinical trial. On average, persistent Graves' disease patients in the clinical cohort had been on antithyroid drugs for about 10.3 years. A total of about 35 samples underwent TCR sequencing, from some 13 patients with persistent Graves' disease and 20 patients with newly diagnosed Graves' disease.

This clonotype has ten or more counts. The clone's antigen remains unknown. The input lacks base qualities; no much larger clone sits a single base away. The library was made by multiplex PCR. TCRdb names Illumina HiSeq 4000 as the instrument used. To build TCR beta libraries, CDR3 regions were amplified by Arm-PCR using iRepertoire HTBI primers. PCR products were gel purified before sequencing. Per the original workflow: Gene usage analysis of CDR3 amino acid clonotypes used the 55 to 65 TRBV and 11 to 15 TRBJ segments found across samples. COPE and FqMerger were used to merge the filtered high-quality paired reads into contigs. BLAST was used to align contigs to IMGT TRBV, TRBD and TRBJ reference genes, and CDR3 was defined according to IMGT. Clonotypes above 0.1% frequency were classified as highly expanded clones. Shannon entropy was used to measure repertoire diversity, and the Gini coefficient was used to measure V-J evenness. A clonotype found in more than one individual was treated as public. Starting from the raw public reads, TCRdb applied fastp trimming at Q25, assembled clones with MiXCR and retained in-frame beta chains. When rows share a CDR3 protein, they turn into one entry using the most common DNA and genes. TCRdb's processing, not the authors', yielded these V and J calls. The sample table lists roughly 400,000 distinct CDR3 sequences, less than 25% of them with a count of one. Jointly, the top ten make up less than 25% of the sample.

According to the study, the label for this sample's time point signals: persistent/refractory GD, antithyroid drugs over 5 years with positive TRAb. RNA was extracted from PBMCs in TRIzol for both TCR sequencing and RNA sequencing. Graves' disease was diagnosed according to American Thyroid Association guidelines. Recruitment of patients was carried out at an endocrinology department in Xi'an, China. Each patient gave approximately 9 milliliters of peripheral blood, collected in an EDTA anticoagulant tube. Ficoll Paque Plus density gradient separation was used to isolate PBMCs, and no additional T cell sorting was done. An Agilent 2100 Bioanalyzer and agarose gel were used to check RNA quality, and a NanoDrop 2000 was used to measure RNA concentration. Cut back by 6 bases and 0 bases, the V and J ends lie 11 bases apart. CDR1 and CDR2 are read off the germline V gene as MDHEN and SYDVKM. The cysteine opens and the phenylalanine closes a CDR3 of 15 amino acids. The CDR3 DNA has 45 bases and is translated from base 1.

General findings and caveats noted by the study authors: The small sample size was acknowledged by the authors as a limitation that may reduce accuracy. More public clonotypes were shared among persistent patients (roughly 2,700) than among newly diagnosed patients (966). Persistent disease showed preferential use of TRBV28, TRBJ1-2 and TRBJ2-5, whereas newly diagnosed disease favored TRBV20-1 and TRBJ2-1. Because the primary lesion, thyroid tissue, could not be accessed, the study looked at peripheral blood alone. Compared with newly diagnosed patients, patients with persistent Graves' disease had lower TCR Shannon entropy and fewer highly expanded clones, which suggests clonal expansion. Only the TCR beta chain was sequenced and analyzed.

This specimen consisted of peripheral blood mononuclear cells (PBMCs), obtained when the disease was refractory, from a patient treated with antithyroid drugs. The sequence is built from TRBV28 and TRBJ2-2, with no reliable assignment of the D segment. This clonotype originated in a female donor with Graves disease. The CDR3 reads as follows: CASRPTLANTGELFF. The DNA is as follows: TGTGCCAGCAGACCTACATTGGCGAACACCGGGGAGCTGTTTTTT.